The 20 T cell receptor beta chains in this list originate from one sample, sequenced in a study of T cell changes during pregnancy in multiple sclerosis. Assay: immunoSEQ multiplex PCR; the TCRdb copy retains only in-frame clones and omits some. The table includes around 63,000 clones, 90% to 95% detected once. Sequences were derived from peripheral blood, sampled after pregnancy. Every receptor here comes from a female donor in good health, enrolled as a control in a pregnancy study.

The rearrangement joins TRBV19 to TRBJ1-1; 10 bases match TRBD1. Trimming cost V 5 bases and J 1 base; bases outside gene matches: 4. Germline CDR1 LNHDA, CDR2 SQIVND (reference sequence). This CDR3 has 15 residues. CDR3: CASSARDRGNTEAFF. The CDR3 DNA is TGTGCCAGTAGTGCGAGGGACAGGGGGAACACTGAAGCTTTCTTT.

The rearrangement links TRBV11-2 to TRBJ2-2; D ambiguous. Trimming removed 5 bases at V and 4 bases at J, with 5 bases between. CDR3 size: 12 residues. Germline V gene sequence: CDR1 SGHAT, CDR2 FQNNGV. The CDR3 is CASSPSTGELFF. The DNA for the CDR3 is TGTGCCAGCAGCCCGAGCACCGGGGAGCTGTTTTTT.

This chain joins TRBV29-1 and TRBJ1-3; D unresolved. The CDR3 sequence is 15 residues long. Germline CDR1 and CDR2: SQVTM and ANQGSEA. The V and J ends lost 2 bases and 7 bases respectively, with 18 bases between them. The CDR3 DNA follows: TGCAGCGTTGAAACCCCGGCAGCGTCCGGGAACACCATATATTTT. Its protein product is CSVETPAASGNTIYF.

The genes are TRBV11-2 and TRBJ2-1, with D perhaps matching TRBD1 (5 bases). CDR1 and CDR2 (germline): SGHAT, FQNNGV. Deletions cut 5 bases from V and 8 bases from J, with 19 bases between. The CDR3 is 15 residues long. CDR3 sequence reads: CASSPVVGLIDEQFF. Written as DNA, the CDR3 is TGTGCCAGCAGCCCCGTGGTGGGGCTTATAGATGAGCAGTTCTTC.

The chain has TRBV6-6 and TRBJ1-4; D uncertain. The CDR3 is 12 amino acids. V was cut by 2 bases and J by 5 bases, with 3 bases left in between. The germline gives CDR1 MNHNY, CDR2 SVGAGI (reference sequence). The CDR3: CASSYENEKLFF. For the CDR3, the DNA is TGTGCCAGCAGTTACGAGAATGAAAAACTGTTTTTT.

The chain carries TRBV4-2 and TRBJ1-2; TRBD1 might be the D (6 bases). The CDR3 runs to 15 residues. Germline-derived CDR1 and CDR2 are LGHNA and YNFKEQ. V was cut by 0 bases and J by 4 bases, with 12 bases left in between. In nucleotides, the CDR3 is TGTGCCAGCAGCCAAGATCAGGGGCGCGTCTATGGCTACACCTTC. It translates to CASSQDQGRVYGYTF.

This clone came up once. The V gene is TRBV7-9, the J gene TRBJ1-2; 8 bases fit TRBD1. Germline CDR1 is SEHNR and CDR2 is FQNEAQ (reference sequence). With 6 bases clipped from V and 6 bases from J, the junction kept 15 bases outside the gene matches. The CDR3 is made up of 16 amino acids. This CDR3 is CASSAETSGGLDGYTF. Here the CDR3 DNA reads TGTGCCAGCAGTGCTGAAACTTCAGGGGGCTTAGATGGCTACACCTTC.

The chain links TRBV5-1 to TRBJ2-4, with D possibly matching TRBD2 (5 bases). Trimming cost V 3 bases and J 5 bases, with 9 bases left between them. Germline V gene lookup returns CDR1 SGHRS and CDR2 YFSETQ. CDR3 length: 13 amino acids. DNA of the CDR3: TGCGCCAGCAGCTCCCACGGGGAAAACATTCAGTACTTC. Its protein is CASSSHGENIQYF.

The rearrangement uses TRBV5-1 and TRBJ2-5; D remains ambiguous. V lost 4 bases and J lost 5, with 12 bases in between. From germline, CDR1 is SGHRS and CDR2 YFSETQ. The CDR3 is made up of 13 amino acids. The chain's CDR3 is CASSRGSRETQYF. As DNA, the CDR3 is TGCGCCAGCAGCCGAGGCTCTAGGGAGACCCAGTACTTC. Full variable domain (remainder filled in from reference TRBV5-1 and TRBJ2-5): KAGVTQTPRYLIKTRGQQVTLSCSPISGHRSVSWYQQTPGQGLQFLFEYFSETQRNKGNFPGRFSGRQFSNSRSEMNVSTLELGDSALYLCASSRGSRETQYFGPGTRLLVL.

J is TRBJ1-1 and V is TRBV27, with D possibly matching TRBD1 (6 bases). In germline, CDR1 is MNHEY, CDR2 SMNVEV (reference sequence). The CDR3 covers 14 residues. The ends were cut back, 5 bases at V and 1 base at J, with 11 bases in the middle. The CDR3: CASSLGQPNTEAFF. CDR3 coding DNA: TGTGCCAGCAGTCTAGGACAGCCGAACACTGAAGCTTTCTTT.

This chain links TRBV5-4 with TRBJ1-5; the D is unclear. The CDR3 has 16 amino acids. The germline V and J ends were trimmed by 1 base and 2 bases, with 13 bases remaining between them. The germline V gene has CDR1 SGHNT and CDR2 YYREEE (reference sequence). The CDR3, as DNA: TGTGCCAGCAGCTTGAGAACGGGAGCCGGCAATCAGCCCCAGCATTTT. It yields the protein CASSLRTGAGNQPQHF.

CDR3 in DNA: TGCGCCAGCAGCCAAGGAGATCCGGGGGCTGGGGCCAACGTCCTGACTTTC. This gives the protein CASSQGDPGAGANVLTF. The V gene is TRBV4-3, the J gene TRBJ2-6, with a tentative D call TRBD2 (6 bases). CDR1 LGHNA and CDR2 YSLEER come from the germline V gene. Between the trimmed V and J ends, which lost 1 base and 2 bases, there was a span of 12 bases. The CDR3 spans 17 residues.

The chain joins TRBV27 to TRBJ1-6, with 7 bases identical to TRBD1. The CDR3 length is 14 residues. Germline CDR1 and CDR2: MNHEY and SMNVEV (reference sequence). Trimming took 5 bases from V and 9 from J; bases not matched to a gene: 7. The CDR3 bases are TGTGCCAGCAGTATGACAGGGACGGGTTCACCCCTCCACTTT. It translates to CASSMTGTGSPLHF.

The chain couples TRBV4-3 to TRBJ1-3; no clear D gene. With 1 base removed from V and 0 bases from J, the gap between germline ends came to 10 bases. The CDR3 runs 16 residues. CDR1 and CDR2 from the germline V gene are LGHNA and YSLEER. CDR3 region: CASSQGRALSGNTIYF. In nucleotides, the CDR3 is TGCGCCAGCAGCCAAGGGAGGGCTCTCTCTGGAAACACCATATATTTT.

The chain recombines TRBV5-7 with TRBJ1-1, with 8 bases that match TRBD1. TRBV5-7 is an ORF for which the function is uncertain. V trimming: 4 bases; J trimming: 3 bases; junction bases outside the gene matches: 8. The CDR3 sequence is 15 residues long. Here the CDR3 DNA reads TGTGCCAGCAGCCAGGAATCACAGGGGGACACTGAAGCTTTCTTT. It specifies CASSQESQGDTEAFF.

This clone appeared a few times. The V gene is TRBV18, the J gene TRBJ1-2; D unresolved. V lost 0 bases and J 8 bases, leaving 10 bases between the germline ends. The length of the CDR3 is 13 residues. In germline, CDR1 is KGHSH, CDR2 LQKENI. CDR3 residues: CASSPPVREGYTF. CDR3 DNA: TGTGCCAGCTCACCACCGGTTAGGGAGGGCTACACCTTC. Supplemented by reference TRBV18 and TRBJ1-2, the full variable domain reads NAGVMQNPRHLVRRRGQEARLRCSPMKGHSHVYWYRQLPEEGLKFMVYLQKENIIDESGMPKERFSAEFPKEGPSILRIQQVVRGDSAAYFCASSPPVREGYTFGSGTRLTVV.

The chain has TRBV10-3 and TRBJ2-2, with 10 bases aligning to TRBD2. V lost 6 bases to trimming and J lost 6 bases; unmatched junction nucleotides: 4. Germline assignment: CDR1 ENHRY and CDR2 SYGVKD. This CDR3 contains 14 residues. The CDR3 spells CAIRSGGAPGELFF. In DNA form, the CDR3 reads TGTGCCATCAGAAGCGGGGGGGCCCCCGGGGAGCTGTTTTTT.

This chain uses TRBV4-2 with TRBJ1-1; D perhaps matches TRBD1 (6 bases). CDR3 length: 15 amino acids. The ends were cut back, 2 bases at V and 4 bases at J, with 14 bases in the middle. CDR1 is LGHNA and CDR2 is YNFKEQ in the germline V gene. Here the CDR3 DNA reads TGTGCCAGCAGCCAATTACACAGGGCGGGCACTGAAGCTTTCTTT. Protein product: CASSQLHRAGTEAFF.

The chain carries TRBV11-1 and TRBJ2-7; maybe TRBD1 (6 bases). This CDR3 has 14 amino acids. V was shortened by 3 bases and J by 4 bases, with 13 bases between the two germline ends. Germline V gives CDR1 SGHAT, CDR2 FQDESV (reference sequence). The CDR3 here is CASSFQGPGYEQYF. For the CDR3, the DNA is TGTGCCAGCAGCTTTCAGGGGCCGGGGTACGAGCAGTACTTC.

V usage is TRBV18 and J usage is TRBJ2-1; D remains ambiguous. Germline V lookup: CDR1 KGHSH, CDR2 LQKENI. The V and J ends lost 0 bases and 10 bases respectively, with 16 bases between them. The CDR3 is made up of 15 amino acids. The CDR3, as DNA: TGTGCCAGCTCACCACCGCTCCAAGCGTTGTTGGAGCAGTTCTTC. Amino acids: CASSPPLQALLEQFF.